The 24 T cell receptor beta chains in this list originate from one sample, sequenced in a study of T-cell memory formation after mild COVID-19 (dated by TCRdb to about 2021). The method behind the library was 5' RACE. The sequencer was an Illumina NovaSeq 6000. TCRdb ran its own pipeline on the public reads, namely fastp trimming at Q25 and MiXCR clone calling, and kept in-frame beta chains. Each record represents a unique CDR3 protein, reported with the most common genes and DNA among its rows. Present in this sample are 200,000 to 250,000 distinct CDR3 sequences, 16% of which were seen just once. Approximately 3.5% of the sample goes to the ten largest clones. The sequenced material came from PBMCs or a T cell subset sorted from them (not recorded which). These receptors were obtained from a man aged 18 to 29 who had mild COVID-19 (a few samples of this study predate the infection). The sample titles of this study are shuffled in the database, so cell type and time point are left out; the donor was told from shared clones.

This clonotype was recorded a few times. The gene calls are TRBV6-2 or TRBV6-3 and TRBJ1-1, with TRBD1 matching over 7 bases. With 6 bases clipped from V and 0 bases from J, the junction kept 4 bases outside the gene matches. The CDR3 sequence is 14 residues long. Germline-derived CDR1 and CDR2 are MNHEY and SVGEGT. Here the CDR3 DNA reads TGTGCCAGCAGAAGACAGGGTATGAACACTGAAGCTTTCTTT. This sequence encodes CASRRQGMNTEAFF.

V and J are TRBV7-8 and TRBJ2-3; 9 bases line up with TRBD2. The V segment lost 7 bases and the J segment 8 bases; nucleotides outside the gene matches: 13. CDR1 is SGHVS and CDR2 is FQNEAQ in the germline V gene. The CDR3 length is 15 residues. CDR3 residues: CASTSERGEHGTQYF. The CDR3 DNA reads TGTGCCAGCACCTCCGAGCGGGGGGAGCATGGTACGCAGTATTTT.

This chain joins TRBV6-2 or TRBV6-3 and TRBJ2-1; maybe TRBD1 (5 bases). CDR3 length: 12 residues. Between the trimmed V and J ends, which lost 8 bases and 14 bases, there was a span of 19 bases. Germline CDR1 MNHEY, CDR2 SVGEGT. Written as DNA, the CDR3 is TGTGCCAGCGCTCAAGGGGCGCAGGCGAAGTTCTTC. Encoded protein: CASAQGAQAKFF.

This clonotype was seen ten or more times. The chain uses TRBV5-1 and TRBJ2-1; the D gene is possibly TRBD1 (6 bases). The CDR3 consists of 15 residues. The V end lost 1 base, the J end lost 5 bases, and 13 bases lay between the germline ends. Germline loops: CDR1 SGHRS, CDR2 YFSETQ. CDR3 nucleotides: TGCGCCAGCAGCTTGCCTGAACAGGGAAACAATGAGCAGTTCTTC. As protein: CASSLPEQGNNEQFF.

The CDR3 loop is CATRGDLQTIHEQFF. In DNA form, the CDR3 reads TGTGCCACTCGGGGGGACTTACAAACAATCCATGAGCAGTTCTTC. V usage is TRBV28 and J usage is TRBJ2-1, with 7 bases fitting TRBD2. The germline V gene encodes CDR1 MDHEN and CDR2 SYDVKM. After removal of 10 bases from V and 8 bases from J, the junction contained 17 bases not matched to a gene. The CDR3 is 15 residues long.

The chain has TRBV14 and TRBJ2-5, with TRBD1 matching 12 bases. The CDR3 extends over 17 amino acids. Trimming removed 0 bases from V and 5 bases from J; junction bases left unmatched: 7. Germline V CDR1 and CDR2: SGHDN, FVKESK. The CDR3: CASSQDWGTGGSETQYF. The CDR3 DNA follows: TGTGCCAGCAGCCAAGATTGGGGGACAGGGGGCAGTGAGACCCAGTACTTC.

This clonotype came up once. One end of the junction fails to match germline, which may point to a read error. CDR3 in DNA: TGCGCCAGCAGCAAAGATCCCGCCTCTGGCTACACCTTC. It codes for CASSKDPASGYTF. The chain carries TRBV4-3 and TRBJ1-2; D not certain. Germline lookup yields CDR1 LGHNA and CDR2 YSLEER. The CDR3 has 13 residues.

This clonotype was picked up a small number of times. The V and J genes are TRBV3-1 and TRBJ2-3, with no clear D. Deletions cut 5 bases from V and 6 bases from J, with 9 bases between. CDR1 is LGHDT, CDR2 YNNKEL, per germline (reference sequence). The CDR3 length is 12 residues. DNA for the CDR3: TGTGCCAGCAGCTATACCGGTGATACGCAGTATTTT. As protein: CASSYTGDTQYF.

On this clonotype: A much more abundant neighbour one base away suggests this may be a read error. The rearrangement joins TRBV7-3 to TRBJ1-2, with 8 nucleotides matching TRBD1. CDR1 is SGHTA and CDR2 is FQGTGA in the germline V gene. The CDR3 length is 14 residues. Unmatched junction bases numbered 4, after V lost 4 bases and J lost 3 bases. CDR3 bases: TGTGCCAGCAGCTCCGGACAGGGCGACTATGGCTACACCTTC. It specifies CASSSGQGDYGYTF.

This clonotype has a handful of counts. The rearrangement joins TRBV15 to TRBJ2-7; TRBD1 agrees at 7 bases. This CDR3 region has 15 residues. Germline assignment: CDR1 LNHNV and CDR2 YYDKDF (reference sequence). V gave up 0 bases and J gave up 2 bases; unmatched junction bases: 4. DNA for the CDR3: TGTGCCACCAGCAGAGATCAAAGGGGGCCCTACGAGCAGTACTTC. Translated: CATSRDQRGPYEQYF.

This clonotype was seen more than once but under ten times. J is TRBJ2-7 and V is TRBV5-1, with 7 bases identical to TRBD1. Germline V CDR1 and CDR2: SGHRS, YFSETQ. Trimming removed 7 bases from V and 2 bases from J; junction bases left unmatched: 15. The CDR3 is 16 residues long. Written as DNA, the CDR3 is TGCGCCAGCGCCATCTCACAGGGGCAATTCACCTACGAGCAGTACTTC. The encoded protein is CASAISQGQFTYEQYF.

This clonotype showed up just a few times. The chain couples TRBV28 to TRBJ2-3, with 8 bases lining up with TRBD2. The CDR3 length is 14 residues. V trimming: 6 bases; J trimming: 1 base; junction bases outside the gene matches: 3. Germline V gene sequence: CDR1 MDHEN, CDR2 SYDVKM. The CDR3 nucleotides are TGTGCCAGCAGCACCGGGGGGGGCACAGATACGCAGTATTTT. Translated: CASSTGGGTDTQYF. Filled out from reference TRBV28 and TRBJ2-3, the complete variable domain reads DVKVTQSSRYLVKRTGEKVFLECVQDMDHENMFWYRQDPGLGLRLIYFSYDVKMKEKGDIPEGYSVSREKKERFSLILESASTNQTSMYLCASSTGGGTDTQYFGPGTRLTVL.

This clonotype occurred a few times. The rearrangement joins TRBV7-8 to TRBJ1-5, with D unclear. The CDR3 runs 13 residues. The germline gives CDR1 SGHVS, CDR2 FQNEAQ. V gave up 3 bases and J gave up 7 bases, with 10 bases separating them. For the CDR3, the DNA is TGTGCCAGCAGCTTTAGTGAAGAGCAGCCCCAGCATTTT. Translating gives CASSFSEEQPQHF.

This clonotype was seen a handful of times. The chain recombines TRBV12-3 or TRBV12-4 with TRBJ2-1; D may be TRBD2 (6 bases). CDR3 size: 12 residues. Trimming left V 6 bases short and J 8 bases short, with 11 bases between. The CDR3 is CASSSRGDEQFF. The CDR3, as DNA: TGTGCCAGCAGCTCACGCGGGGATGAGCAGTTCTTC.

This clonotype was counted only a few times. The V and J genes are TRBV5-1 and TRBJ2-5; TRBD2 aligns across 11 bases. There are 15 residues in the CDR3. CDR1 is SGHRS and CDR2 is YFSETQ in the germline V gene. The ends lost 2 bases at V and 4 bases at J; junction bases unmatched: 4. CDR3 amino acids: CASSLLAGEGETQYF. The CDR3 nucleotides read TGCGCCAGCAGCTTACTAGCGGGGGAAGGAGAGACCCAGTACTTC.

The rearrangement joins TRBV5-1 to TRBJ2-5; the D call may be TRBD1 or TRBD2 (5 bases each). V was pared by 4 bases and J by 5 bases, with 15 bases between. There are 14 residues in the CDR3. Germline CDR1 is SGHRS and CDR2 is YFSETQ. The CDR3, as DNA: TGCGCCAGCAGCGCCCGGGACGGTGGGGAGACCCAGTACTTC. This encodes CASSARDGGETQYF.

The genes are TRBV12-3 or TRBV12-4 and TRBJ1-1; 8 nucleotides align to TRBD1. The V gene end was trimmed by 6 bases and the J gene end by 4 bases; junction bases not matched to a gene: 4. CDR3 length: 13 amino acids. The CDR3: CASSRGRGTEAFF. The CDR3 DNA reads as TGTGCCAGCAGCAGGGGGCGAGGCACTGAAGCTTTCTTT.

This rearrangement joins TRBV7-9 to TRBJ1-6, with D perhaps matching TRBD1 (5 bases). This CDR3 spans 14 amino acids. CDR1 is SEHNR, CDR2 FQNEAQ, per germline (reference sequence). V dropped 5 bases and J dropped 8 bases, with 13 bases sitting between them. The CDR3 nucleotides read TGTGCCAGCAGCCCGGGGCGAGGGTATTCACCCCTCCACTTT. The encoded protein is CASSPGRGYSPLHF.

This clonotype was seen a few times. The chain links TRBV7-9 to TRBJ1-6; D possibly corresponds to TRBD1 (5 bases). This CDR3 has 15 amino acids. The germline V gene has CDR1 SEHNR and CDR2 FQNEAQ (reference sequence). The ends were cut back, 3 bases at V and 9 bases at J, with 15 bases in the middle. CDR3 bases: TGTGCCAGCAGCTTCGACAGCAACCTTGGTTCACCCCTCCACTTT. As protein: CASSFDSNLGSPLHF.

This clonotype turned up a few times. The CDR3 here is CASSRATGPASPLHF. The DNA for the CDR3 is TGTGCCAGCAGTCGTGCGACAGGACCAGCTTCACCCCTCCACTTT. The V and J genes are TRBV12-3 or TRBV12-4 and TRBJ1-6; TRBD1 is a possible D gene (6 bases). V lost 5 bases to trimming and J lost 9 bases, with 17 bases between them. The CDR3 is made up of 15 amino acids.

The chain is built from TRBV7-3 and TRBJ2-1; D remains ambiguous. The germline V gene has CDR1 SGHTA and CDR2 FQGTGA. This CDR3 is built from 14 residues. Trimming took 1 base from V and 2 from J, leaving 6 bases between them. CDR3 in amino acids: CASSLSSTYNEQFF. CDR3 nucleotides: TGTGCCAGCAGCTTAAGTTCCACCTACAATGAGCAGTTCTTC.

The chain recombines TRBV7-9 with TRBJ2-5; 7 nucleotides agree with TRBD1. This CDR3 has 17 residues. V was clipped by 5 bases and J by 3 bases; unmatched bases: 15. CDR1 is SEHNR, CDR2 FQNEAQ, per germline (reference sequence). This CDR3 reads CASSRRPPGQIKETQYF. The CDR3 coding sequence is TGTGCCAGCAGCCGCCGACCCCCGGGACAGATTAAAGAGACCCAGTACTTC.

The chain carries TRBV10-1 and TRBJ1-2, with D hard to call. The CDR3 is 13 amino acids. The germline gives CDR1 WNHNN, CDR2 SYGVQD (reference sequence). The V gene lost 3 bases and the J gene lost 2 bases, with 7 bases spanning the gap. The CDR3 DNA is TGCGCCAGCAGTGACCGCCTGAACTATGGCTACACCTTC. Its protein product is CASSDRLNYGYTF.

This clonotype was seen a handful of times. The CDR3 DNA reads as TGCGCCAGCAGCCAAGCACGGCGCGACTGGGAGACCCAGTACTTC. This encodes CASSQARRDWETQYF. The V call is TRBV4-1, the J call TRBJ2-5; D remains unclear. V was pared by 1 base and J by 5 bases, with 14 bases between. The CDR3 covers 15 residues. In germline, CDR1 is MGHRA, CDR2 YSYEKL.